Given below is one TCR beta chain in context. These data belong to a study of blood T cell repertoires in COVID-19. Turning to the study itself: Acute-phase and convalescent COVID-19 samples originated in the United States, Italy and Spain. The analysed material was cDNA or gDNA that came from T cells, B-cell-depleted T cells, or PBMCs.

Original processing methods: Amplification with reference gene primers provided the estimates of nucleated cell counts. Data came from immunoSEQ multiplex PCR; TCRdb stores just in-frame clones and leaves some out. D and trimming were read from the DNA, whereas the V and J calls and clone size are those reported in that table. The sample contains about 110,000 clones, 75% to 80% of which appear only once. From germline, CDR1 is SGHRS and CDR2 YFSETQ. Trimming at V came to 1 base and at J to 13 bases, leaving 13 bases not matched to a gene. The CDR3 length is 14 residues. The TCR was taken from a woman of 80 years or more with active or convalescent COVID-19. The chain joins TRBV5-1 to TRBJ2-5; 7 bases are shared with TRBD2. The sequencing input was peripheral blood. DNA of the CDR3: TGCGCCAGCAGCTTGTTGCCCTCTAGCGGAGCCTGGTACTTC. Residues: CASSLLPSSGAWYF. The full variable domain, completed using reference TRBV5-1 and TRBJ2-5, is KAGVTQTPRYLIKTRGQQVTLSCSPISGHRSVSWYQQTPGQGLQFLFEYFSETQRNKGNFPGRFSGRQFSNSRSEMNVSTLELGDSALYLCASSLLPSSGAWYFGPGTRLLVL.